This TCR beta chain was recorded in a study of blood T cell repertoires in COVID-19. Researchers sorted participants into cohorts using their self-reported clinical history. This CDR3 region has 15 residues. V lost 2 bases to trimming and J lost 5 bases; unmatched junction nucleotides: 5. Germline lookup yields CDR1 MDHEN and CDR2 SYDVKM. Data came from immunoSEQ multiplex PCR; TCRdb stores just in-frame clones and leaves some out. The sample has approximately 250,000 clones, approximately 89% seen once. The chain recombines TRBV28 with TRBJ1-2; 10 positions agree with TRBD1. Material: PBMCs or T cells enriched from blood (not recorded which). The sequence was obtained from a man aged 35 to 55 who had been exposed to COVID-19. CDR3 sequence (DNA): TGTGCCAGCAGTTTAACCGGGACAGGGGCTTATGGCTACACCTTC. Encoded protein: CASSLTGTGAYGYTF.